This is a list of T cell receptor beta chains from one sample in a study of shared clonotypes between healthy human individuals. Sequencing used immunoSEQ multiplex PCR; TCRdb keeps in-frame clones, though not all of them. The repertoire holds 2,500,000 or so clones, with 85% to 95% as singletons. Sequenced: naive CD4+ T cells from PBMCs. All receptors come from a man aged 18-30 years in good health. Some clones in this sample may be carry-over from other donors' samples. The CDR3 runs from the conserved cysteine through the conserved F or W. Each record gives: clone size, D gene, J gene, V gene, CDR3 protein, CDR3 DNA. D genes are given only for firm matches. Not every row has a clone size; where given, it reads once, few, many or a size class.

abundance: .; d_gene: TRBD1; j_gene: TRBJ1-1; v_gene: TRBV25-1; CDR3aa: CASSEYGTGKAFF; CDR3nt: TGTGCCAGCAGTGAATATGGGACAGGGAAAGCTTTCTTT
abundance: .; d_gene: .; j_gene: TRBJ1-1; v_gene: TRBV27; CDR3aa: CASSPRYVNTEAFF; CDR3nt: TGTGCCAGCAGTCCCCGGTACGTGAACACTGAAGCTTTCTTT
abundance: .; d_gene: .; j_gene: TRBJ1-1; v_gene: TRBV2; CDR3aa: CASGDGGTEAFF; CDR3nt: TGTGCCAGCGGCGACGGGGGAACTGAAGCTTTCTTT
abundance: .; d_gene: .; j_gene: TRBJ1-5; v_gene: TRBV28; CDR3aa: CASIEGVSSNQPQHF; CDR3nt: TGTGCCAGCATTGAGGGGGTGTCGAGCAATCAGCCCCAGCATTTT
abundance: once; d_gene: .; j_gene: TRBJ1-1; v_gene: TRBV18; CDR3aa: CASSPPGGPTTEAFF; CDR3nt: TGTGCCAGCTCACCACCGGGCGGGCCCACCACTGAAGCTTTCTTT
abundance: .; d_gene: TRBD1; j_gene: TRBJ1-5; v_gene: TRBV19; CDR3aa: CASRSGQINQPQHF; CDR3nt: TGTGCCAGTAGATCGGGACAGATCAATCAGCCCCAGCATTTT
abundance: .; d_gene: TRBD2; j_gene: TRBJ2-5; v_gene: TRBV2; CDR3aa: CASSDRLAGGTQYF; CDR3nt: TGTGCCAGCAGTGATAGACTAGCGGGAGGGACCCAGTACTTC
abundance: .; d_gene: .; j_gene: TRBJ2-3; v_gene: TRBV5-5; CDR3aa: CASSFDTGTDTQYF; CDR3nt: TGTGCCAGCAGCTTCGACACAGGAACAGATACGCAGTATTTT
abundance: few; d_gene: .; j_gene: TRBJ1-2; v_gene: TRBV19; CDR3aa: CASTRGSDYGYTF; CDR3nt: TGTGCCAGTACGCGGGGCAGCGACTATGGCTACACCTTC
abundance: .; d_gene: TRBD2; j_gene: TRBJ2-5; v_gene: TRBV29-1; CDR3aa: CSVDRAGEPGEQYF; CDR3nt: TGCAGCGTCGATAGAGCGGGAGAGCCGGGAGAGCAGTACTTC
abundance: .; d_gene: .; j_gene: TRBJ2-1; v_gene: TRBV2; CDR3aa: CATGKRNEQFF; CDR3nt: TGTGCCACCGGGAAGCGCAATGAGCAGTTCTTC
abundance: .; d_gene: TRBD2; j_gene: TRBJ2-1; v_gene: TRBV7-3; CDR3aa: CASSLRTSGSTEQFF; CDR3nt: TGTGCCAGCAGCTTAAGGACTAGCGGGAGCACTGAGCAGTTCTTC
abundance: .; d_gene: .; j_gene: TRBJ2-1; v_gene: TRBV28; CDR3aa: CASQSVSPYNEQFF; CDR3nt: TGTGCCAGCCAGTCCGTTTCCCCCTACAATGAGCAGTTCTTC
abundance: .; d_gene: .; j_gene: TRBJ2-3; v_gene: TRBV7-6; CDR3aa: CASSSLGNTQYF; CDR3nt: TGTGCCAGCAGCTCCCTGGGAAATACGCAGTATTTT
abundance: .; d_gene: .; j_gene: TRBJ2-3; v_gene: TRBV10-3; CDR3aa: CAISIGAGTDTQYF; CDR3nt: TGTGCCATCAGTATCGGCGCGGGCACAGATACGCAGTATTTT
abundance: few; d_gene: .; j_gene: TRBJ1-5; v_gene: TRBV30; CDR3aa: CAWNGQKYQPQHF; CDR3nt: TGTGCCTGGAATGGACAGAAGTATCAGCCCCAGCATTTT
abundance: .; d_gene: .; j_gene: TRBJ2-5; v_gene: TRBV5-1; CDR3aa: CASMRDTQETQYF; CDR3nt: TGCGCCAGCATGAGGGACACCCAAGAGACCCAGTACTTC
abundance: .; d_gene: .; j_gene: TRBJ2-1; v_gene: TRBV7-9; CDR3aa: CASSLGAVNEQFF; CDR3nt: TGTGCCAGCAGCTTAGGGGCAGTCAATGAGCAGTTCTTC
abundance: .; d_gene: TRBD2; j_gene: TRBJ2-7; v_gene: TRBV4-3; CDR3aa: CASSPGGASGKQYF; CDR3nt: TGCGCCAGCAGTCCTGGGGGGGCTAGCGGGAAACAGTACTTC
abundance: .; d_gene: .; j_gene: TRBJ2-3; v_gene: TRBV2; CDR3aa: CATSLTTDTQYF; CDR3nt: TGTGCCACCTCCTTAACCACAGATACGCAGTATTTT
abundance: .; d_gene: .; j_gene: TRBJ1-1; v_gene: TRBV5-1; CDR3aa: CASSSDRPNTEAFF; CDR3nt: TGCGCCAGCAGCTCCGACAGGCCGAACACTGAAGCTTTCTTT
abundance: .; d_gene: .; j_gene: TRBJ1-5; v_gene: TRBV4-1; CDR3aa: CASSQDQARGGWDQPQHF; CDR3nt: TGCGCCAGCAGCCAAGATCAGGCGAGGGGAGGTTGGGATCAGCCCCAGCATTTT
abundance: .; d_gene: .; j_gene: TRBJ2-3; v_gene: TRBV21-1; CDR3aa: CASSKAVDGLTDTQYF; CDR3nt: TGTGCCAGCAGCAAAGCGGTCGACGGATTAACAGATACGCAGTATTTT
abundance: .; d_gene: .; j_gene: TRBJ2-1; v_gene: TRBV19; CDR3aa: CASSSASGRLVREQFF; CDR3nt: TGTGCCAGTAGTAGCGCCTCGGGAAGACTAGTTAGGGAGCAGTTCTTC
abundance: .; d_gene: .; j_gene: TRBJ2-7; v_gene: TRBV6-1; CDR3aa: CASSTTRGVEEQYF; CDR3nt: TGTGCCAGCAGTACCACGAGGGGGGTAGAGGAGCAGTACTTC
abundance: .; d_gene: TRBD1; j_gene: TRBJ2-7; v_gene: TRBV27; CDR3aa: CASSLSPPGTGPTYEQYF; CDR3nt: TGTGCCAGCAGTTTATCCCCGCCCGGGACAGGGCCTACCTACGAGCAGTACTTC
abundance: .; d_gene: TRBD1; j_gene: TRBJ1-2; v_gene: TRBV6-1; CDR3aa: CASPAGTGLGGYTF; CDR3nt: TGTGCCAGCCCAGCGGGGACAGGGTTAGGTGGCTACACCTTC
abundance: .; d_gene: TRBD1; j_gene: TRBJ1-2; v_gene: TRBV6-1; CDR3aa: CASSGTGWGFRGYTF; CDR3nt: TGTGCCAGCAGTGGGACAGGCTGGGGGTTCAGGGGCTACACCTTC
abundance: .; d_gene: TRBD1; j_gene: TRBJ1-2; v_gene: TRBV28; CDR3aa: CASSGGYGYTF; CDR3nt: TGTGCCAGCTCAGGGGGATATGGCTACACCTTC
abundance: .; d_gene: TRBD2; j_gene: TRBJ2-3; v_gene: TRBV5-6; CDR3aa: CASSPGLAGEGTQYF; CDR3nt: TGTGCCAGCAGTCCGGGACTAGCGGGAGAGGGGACGCAGTATTTT
abundance: once; d_gene: TRBD1; j_gene: TRBJ1-5; v_gene: TRBV6-1; CDR3aa: CASSELSGGHQPQHF; CDR3nt: TGTGCCAGCAGTGAATTATCAGGGGGGCATCAGCCCCAGCATTTT
abundance: .; d_gene: .; j_gene: TRBJ2-3; v_gene: TRBV5-4; CDR3aa: CASSLGLGTPTDTQYF; CDR3nt: TGTGCCAGCAGCTTGGGGCTGGGGACCCCCACAGATACGCAGTATTTT
abundance: .; d_gene: TRBD1; j_gene: TRBJ2-7; v_gene: TRBV30; CDR3aa: CAWSRDRAREQYF; CDR3nt: TGTGCCTGGAGTCGGGACAGGGCGCGCGAGCAGTACTTC
abundance: .; d_gene: .; j_gene: TRBJ2-1; v_gene: TRBV11-1; CDR3aa: CASTPLRDGGANEQFF; CDR3nt: TGTGCCAGCACACCCCTCCGGGACGGCGGAGCCAATGAGCAGTTCTTC
abundance: .; d_gene: .; j_gene: TRBJ2-2; v_gene: TRBV7-3; CDR3aa: CASSLNAGTNTGELFF; CDR3nt: TGTGCCAGCAGCTTAAATGCAGGGACGAACACCGGGGAGCTGTTTTTT
abundance: .; d_gene: .; j_gene: TRBJ2-3; v_gene: TRBV7-3; CDR3aa: CASSYRGADTQYF; CDR3nt: TGTGCCAGCAGCTATCGGGGCGCAGATACGCAGTATTTT
abundance: .; d_gene: TRBD2; j_gene: TRBJ2-3; v_gene: TRBV10-1; CDR3aa: CASSESLAGSTDTQYF; CDR3nt: TGCGCCAGCAGTGAGTCACTAGCGGGAAGCACAGATACGCAGTATTTT
abundance: .; d_gene: .; j_gene: TRBJ2-7; v_gene: TRBV7-2; CDR3aa: CASSLGRIYEQYF; CDR3nt: TGTGCCAGCAGCTTGGGAAGGATTTACGAGCAGTACTTC
abundance: .; d_gene: .; j_gene: TRBJ2-3; v_gene: TRBV11-3; CDR3aa: CASSFGARPTDTQYF; CDR3nt: TGTGCCAGCAGCTTTGGAGCCCGGCCCACAGATACGCAGTATTTT
abundance: .; d_gene: .; j_gene: TRBJ2-3; v_gene: TRBV4-1; CDR3aa: CASSQDGRGFADTQYF; CDR3nt: TGCGCCAGCAGCCAAGATGGCAGGGGTTTTGCAGATACGCAGTATTTT
abundance: .; d_gene: .; j_gene: TRBJ2-1; v_gene: TRBV6-5; CDR3aa: CASSYFYEQFF; CDR3nt: TGTGCCAGCAGTTACTTCTATGAGCAGTTCTTC
abundance: .; d_gene: TRBD1; j_gene: TRBJ2-5; v_gene: TRBV29-1; CDR3aa: CSGTGGFVQETQYF; CDR3nt: TGCAGCGGGACAGGGGGCTTCGTACAAGAGACCCAGTACTTC
abundance: .; d_gene: TRBD1; j_gene: TRBJ2-7; v_gene: TRBV29-1; CDR3aa: CSVRAGTDSYEQYF; CDR3nt: TGCAGCGTGAGGGCCGGGACAGATTCCTACGAGCAGTACTTC
abundance: .; d_gene: TRBD1; j_gene: TRBJ1-4; v_gene: TRBV4-3; CDR3aa: CASSQEWGTGREKLFF; CDR3nt: TGCGCCAGCAGCCAAGAGTGGGGGACAGGGCGGGAAAAACTGTTTTTT
abundance: once; d_gene: TRBD1; j_gene: TRBJ1-1; v_gene: TRBV9; CDR3aa: CASSPRAGGNTEAFF; CDR3nt: TGTGCCAGCAGCCCCAGGGCAGGGGGGAACACTGAAGCTTTCTTT
abundance: once; d_gene: TRBD1; j_gene: TRBJ1-1; v_gene: TRBV5-6; CDR3aa: CASSPGQGASTGAFF; CDR3nt: TGTGCCAGCAGCCCGGGCCAGGGGGCATCGACCGGAGCTTTCTTT
abundance: few; d_gene: .; j_gene: TRBJ2-7; v_gene: TRBV6-1; CDR3aa: CASLGNYEQYF; CDR3nt: TGTGCCAGCCTGGGGAATTACGAGCAGTACTTC
abundance: .; d_gene: .; j_gene: TRBJ2-2; v_gene: TRBV7-2; CDR3aa: CASSADYTGELFF; CDR3nt: TGTGCCAGCAGCGCGGACTACACCGGGGAGCTGTTTTTT
abundance: .; d_gene: .; j_gene: TRBJ1-4; v_gene: TRBV5-1; CDR3aa: CASRGSLREKLFF; CDR3nt: TGCGCCAGCAGGGGGAGTTTGCGTGAAAAACTGTTTTTT
abundance: .; d_gene: .; j_gene: TRBJ1-6; v_gene: TRBV4-3; CDR3aa: CASSHGDRNF; CDR3nt: TGCGCCAGCAGCCACGGTGACCGTAACTTT
abundance: .; d_gene: TRBD2; j_gene: TRBJ2-3; v_gene: TRBV11-2; CDR3aa: CASSLESGGRSADTQYF; CDR3nt: TGTGCCAGCAGCTTAGAGTCGGGGGGTCGTTCCGCAGATACGCAGTATTTT
abundance: .; d_gene: TRBD2; j_gene: TRBJ2-1; v_gene: TRBV6-1; CDR3aa: CASGREFYNEQFF; CDR3nt: TGTGCCAGCGGGCGGGAGTTCTACAATGAGCAGTTCTTC
abundance: .; d_gene: .; j_gene: TRBJ2-3; v_gene: TRBV10-1; CDR3aa: CASSDKTITDTQYF; CDR3nt: TGCGCCAGCAGTGACAAAACGATCACAGATACGCAGTATTTT